This T cell receptor beta chain was identified in a study of T cell responses to AZD1222 COVID-19 vaccine. The study's findings and limits: Females made up more of the donors, who were largely white British, and clonal diversity may have come out too low.

This CDR3 has 13 residues. Germline lookup yields CDR1 SGHVS and CDR2 FNYEAQ. Trimming stripped 1 base from V and 15 bases from J, with 15 bases between. The protocol was immunoSEQ multiplex PCR, while the TCRdb copy is restricted to in-frame clones and leaves out a portion. Of over 45,000 clones in the sample, more than 70% were seen once. As to this clone: What it binds is not known.

This clonotype was obtained from an adult who received the AZD1222 COVID-19 vaccine. This specimen consisted of peripheral blood, obtained 28 days after the second AZD1222 dose. V is TRBV7-6 and J is TRBJ1-4; no firm D call. CDR3 DNA sequence: TGTGCCAGCAGCTTAGATGGCGAAACCCAGATGTTTTTT. Amino acid sequence: CASSLDGETQMFF.